The following is a TCR beta chain sequence with its context. Antigen unknown. J lost 6 bases, V lost 5 bases, and 10 bases had no gene match. CDR1 is SGHAT and CDR2 is FQNNGV in the germline V gene. This CDR3 has 14 residues. The data derive from a study of CD8 T cells in ankylosing spondylitis. Study results and caveats: Previous work reported some of these motif variants in the synovial fluid and blood of reactive arthritis. The clones that were linked to disease were reported to be significantly enriched in matched synovial fluid samples from ankylosing spondylitis patients. Seemingly distinctive of ankylosing spondylitis blood was a TCR beta motif formed by eight highly homologous variants.

Libraries of TCR beta came from quantitative 5'-RACE with molecular barcodes. TCRdb reanalysed the 5' RACE reads using MiXCR and keeps one entry per CDR3 protein. The sample contains about 500,000 distinct CDR3 sequences, approximately 5% of which appear only once. This chain uses TRBV11-2 with TRBJ2-7; 7 bases are a match to TRBD1. This TCR derives from a male donor with ankylosing spondylitis. The sample was blood, either unsorted or a sorted T cell fraction (not recorded which). The CDR3 DNA reads as TGTGCCAGCAGCAGGATAGACAGGGTGGGCGAGCAGTACTTC. Protein product: CASSRIDRVGEQYF. The entire variable domain, with the rest obtained from reference TRBV11-2 and TRBJ2-7, is as follows: EAGVAQSPRYKIIEKRQSVAFWCNPISGHATLYWYQQILGQGPKLLIQFQNNGVVDDSQLPKDRFSAERLKGVDSTLKIQPAKLEDSAVYLCASSRIDRVGEQYFGPGTRLTVT.